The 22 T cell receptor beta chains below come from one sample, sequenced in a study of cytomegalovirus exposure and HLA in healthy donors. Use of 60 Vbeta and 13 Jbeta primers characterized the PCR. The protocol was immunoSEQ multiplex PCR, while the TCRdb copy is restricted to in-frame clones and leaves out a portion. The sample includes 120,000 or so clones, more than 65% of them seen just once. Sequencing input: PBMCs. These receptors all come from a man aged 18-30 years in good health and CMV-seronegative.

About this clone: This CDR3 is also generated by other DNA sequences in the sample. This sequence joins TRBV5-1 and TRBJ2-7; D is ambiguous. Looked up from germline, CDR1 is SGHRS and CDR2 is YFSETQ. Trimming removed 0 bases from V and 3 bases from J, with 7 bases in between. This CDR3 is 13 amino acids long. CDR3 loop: CASSLGGLYEQYF. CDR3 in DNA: TGCGCCAGCAGCTTGGGTGGCCTCTACGAGCAGTACTTC.

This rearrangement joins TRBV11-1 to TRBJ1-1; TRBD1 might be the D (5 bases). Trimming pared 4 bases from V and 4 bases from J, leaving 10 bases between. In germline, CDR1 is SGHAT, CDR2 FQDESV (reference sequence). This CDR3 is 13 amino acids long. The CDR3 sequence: CASSSRGGTEAFF. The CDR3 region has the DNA TGTGCCAGCAGCTCACGGGGGGGCACTGAAGCTTTCTTT.

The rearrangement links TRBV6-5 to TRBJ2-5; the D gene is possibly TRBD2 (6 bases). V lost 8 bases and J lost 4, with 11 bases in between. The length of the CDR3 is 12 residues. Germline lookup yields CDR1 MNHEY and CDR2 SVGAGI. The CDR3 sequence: CASHTSPETQYF. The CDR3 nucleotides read TGTGCCAGCCATACTAGCCCAGAGACCCAGTACTTC.

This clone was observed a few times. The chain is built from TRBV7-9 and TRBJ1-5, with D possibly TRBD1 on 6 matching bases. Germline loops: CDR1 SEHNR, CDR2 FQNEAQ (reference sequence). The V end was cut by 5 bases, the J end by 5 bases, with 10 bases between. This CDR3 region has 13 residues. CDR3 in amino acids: CASSVTGYQPQHF. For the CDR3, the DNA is TGTGCCAGCAGCGTGACAGGCTATCAGCCCCAGCATTTT.

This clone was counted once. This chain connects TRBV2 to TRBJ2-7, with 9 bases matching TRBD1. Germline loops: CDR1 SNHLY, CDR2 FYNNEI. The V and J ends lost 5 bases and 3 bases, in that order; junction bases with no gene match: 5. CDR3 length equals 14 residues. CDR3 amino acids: CASSLWTGDYEQYF. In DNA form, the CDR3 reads TGTGCCAGCAGTCTGTGGACAGGGGACTACGAGCAGTACTTC.

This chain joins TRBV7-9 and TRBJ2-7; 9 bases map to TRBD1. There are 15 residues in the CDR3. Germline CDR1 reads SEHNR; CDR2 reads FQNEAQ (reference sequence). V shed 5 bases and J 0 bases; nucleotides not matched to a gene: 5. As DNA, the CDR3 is TGTGCCAGCAGCCAACAGGGGGCATACTCCTACGAGCAGTACTTC. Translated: CASSQQGAYSYEQYF.

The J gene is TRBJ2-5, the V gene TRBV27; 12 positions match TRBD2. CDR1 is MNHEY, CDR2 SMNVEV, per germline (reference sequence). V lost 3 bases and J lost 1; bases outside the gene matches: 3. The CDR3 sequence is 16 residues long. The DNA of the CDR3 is TGTGCCAGCAGTTTCCGACTAGCGGGGGCCCAAGAGACCCAGTACTTC. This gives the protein CASSFRLAGAQETQYF.

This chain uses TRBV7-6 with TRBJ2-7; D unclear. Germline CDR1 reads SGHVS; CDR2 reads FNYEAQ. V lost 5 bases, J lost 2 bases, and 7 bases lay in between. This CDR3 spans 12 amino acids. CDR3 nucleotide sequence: TGTGCCAGCAGCCCGAGCCCCTACGAGCAGTACTTC. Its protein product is CASSPSPYEQYF.

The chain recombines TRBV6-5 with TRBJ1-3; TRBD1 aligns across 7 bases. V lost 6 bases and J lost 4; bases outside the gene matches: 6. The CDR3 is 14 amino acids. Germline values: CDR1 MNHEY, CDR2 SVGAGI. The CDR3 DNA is TGTGCCAGCAGAAACAGGGGAGCCGGAAACACCATATATTTT. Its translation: CASRNRGAGNTIYF.

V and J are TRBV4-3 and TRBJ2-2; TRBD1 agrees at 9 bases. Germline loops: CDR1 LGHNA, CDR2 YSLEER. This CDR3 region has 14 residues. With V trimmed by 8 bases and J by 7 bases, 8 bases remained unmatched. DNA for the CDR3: TGCGCCAGCGGGACCGACAGGGGGAGCGGGGAGCTGTTTTTT. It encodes CASGTDRGSGELFF.

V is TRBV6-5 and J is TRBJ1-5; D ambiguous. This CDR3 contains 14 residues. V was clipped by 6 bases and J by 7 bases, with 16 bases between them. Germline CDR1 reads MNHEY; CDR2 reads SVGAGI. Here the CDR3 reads CASRLNSLWQPQHF. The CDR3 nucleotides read TGTGCCAGCAGACTTAATTCCCTTTGGCAGCCCCAGCATTTT.

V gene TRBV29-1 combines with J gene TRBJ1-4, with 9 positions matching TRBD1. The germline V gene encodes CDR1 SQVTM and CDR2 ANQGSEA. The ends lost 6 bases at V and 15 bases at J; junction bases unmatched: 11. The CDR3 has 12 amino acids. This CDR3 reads CSVVTGTGFLFF. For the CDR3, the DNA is TGCAGCGTGGTTACCGGGACAGGGTTTTTGTTTTTT.

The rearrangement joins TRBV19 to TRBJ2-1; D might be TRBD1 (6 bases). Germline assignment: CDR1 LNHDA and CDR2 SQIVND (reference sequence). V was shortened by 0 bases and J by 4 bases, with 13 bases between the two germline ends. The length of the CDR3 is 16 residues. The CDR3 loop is CASSIDLEDSYNEQFF. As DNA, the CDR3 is TGTGCCAGTAGTATAGATTTGGAGGACAGTTACAATGAGCAGTTCTTC.

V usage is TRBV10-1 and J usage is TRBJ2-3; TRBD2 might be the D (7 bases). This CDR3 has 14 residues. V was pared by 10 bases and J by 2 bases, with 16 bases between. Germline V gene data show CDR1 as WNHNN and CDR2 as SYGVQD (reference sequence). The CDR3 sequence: CATHRGAHTDTQYF. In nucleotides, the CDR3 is TGCGCCACCCATCGGGGGGCCCACACAGATACGCAGTATTTT.

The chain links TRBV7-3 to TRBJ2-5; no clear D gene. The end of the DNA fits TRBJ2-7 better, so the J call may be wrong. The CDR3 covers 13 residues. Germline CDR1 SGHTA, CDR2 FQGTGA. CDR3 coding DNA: TGTGCCAGCAGCTTAACGCGCTCCCGCGAGCAGTACTTC. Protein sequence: CASSLTRSREQYF.

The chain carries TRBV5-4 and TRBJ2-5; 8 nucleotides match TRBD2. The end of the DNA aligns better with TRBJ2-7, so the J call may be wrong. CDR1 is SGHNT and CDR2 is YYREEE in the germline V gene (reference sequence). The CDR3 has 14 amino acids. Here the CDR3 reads CASSGSGASYEQYF. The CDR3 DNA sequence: TGTGCCAGCAGCGGTAGCGGGGCCTCCTACGAGCAGTACTTC.

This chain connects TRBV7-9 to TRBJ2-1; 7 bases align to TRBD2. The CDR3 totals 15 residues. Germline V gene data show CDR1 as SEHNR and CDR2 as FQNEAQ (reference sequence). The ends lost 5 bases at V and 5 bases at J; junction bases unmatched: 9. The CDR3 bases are TGTGCCAGCAGCCGGACTAGAGGGGCGCACAATGAGCAGTTCTTC. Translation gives CASSRTRGAHNEQFF.

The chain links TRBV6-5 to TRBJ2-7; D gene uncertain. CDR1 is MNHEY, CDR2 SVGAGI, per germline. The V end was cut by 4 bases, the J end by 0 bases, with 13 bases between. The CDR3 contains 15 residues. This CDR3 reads CASSFRSPFSYEQYF. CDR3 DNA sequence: TGTGCCAGCAGTTTCAGGTCCCCTTTCTCCTACGAGCAGTACTTC.

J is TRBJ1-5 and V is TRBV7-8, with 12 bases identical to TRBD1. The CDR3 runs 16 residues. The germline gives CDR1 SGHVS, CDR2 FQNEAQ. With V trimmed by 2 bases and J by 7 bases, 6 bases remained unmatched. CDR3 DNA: TGTGCCAGCAGCTTAATGGGACAGGGGGCACGACAGCCCCAGCATTTT. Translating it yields CASSLMGQGARQPQHF. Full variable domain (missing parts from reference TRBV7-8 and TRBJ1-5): GAGVSQSPRYKVAKRGQDVALRCDPISGHVSLFWYQQALGQGPEFLTYFQNEAQLDKSGLPSDRFFAERPEGSVSTLKIQRTQQEDSAVYLCASSLMGQGARQPQHFGDGTRLSIL.

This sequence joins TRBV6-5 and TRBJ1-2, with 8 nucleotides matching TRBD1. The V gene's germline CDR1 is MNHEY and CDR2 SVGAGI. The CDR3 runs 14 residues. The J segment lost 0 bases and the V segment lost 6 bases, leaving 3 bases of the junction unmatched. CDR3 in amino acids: CASRQQGANYGYTF. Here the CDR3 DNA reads TGTGCCAGCAGGCAACAGGGGGCTAACTATGGCTACACCTTC.

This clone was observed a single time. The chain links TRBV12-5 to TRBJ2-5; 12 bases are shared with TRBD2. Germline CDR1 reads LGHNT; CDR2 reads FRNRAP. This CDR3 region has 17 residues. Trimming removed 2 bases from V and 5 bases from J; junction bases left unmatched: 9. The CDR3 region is CASGLSSSGGAGETQYF. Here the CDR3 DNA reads TGTGCTAGTGGTTTGAGTTCTAGCGGGGGGGCTGGGGAGACCCAGTACTTC.

The CDR3 reads CAISEQDRTNTEAFF. As DNA, the CDR3 is TGTGCCATCAGTGAACAGGACAGGACTAACACTGAAGCTTTCTTT. The chain links TRBV10-3 to TRBJ1-1, with 7 bases aligning to TRBD1. CDR3 length: 15 amino acids. The junction had 6 bases not matched to a gene; V was cut back by 3 bases and J by 2 bases. Germline V gene sequence: CDR1 ENHRY, CDR2 SYGVKD.